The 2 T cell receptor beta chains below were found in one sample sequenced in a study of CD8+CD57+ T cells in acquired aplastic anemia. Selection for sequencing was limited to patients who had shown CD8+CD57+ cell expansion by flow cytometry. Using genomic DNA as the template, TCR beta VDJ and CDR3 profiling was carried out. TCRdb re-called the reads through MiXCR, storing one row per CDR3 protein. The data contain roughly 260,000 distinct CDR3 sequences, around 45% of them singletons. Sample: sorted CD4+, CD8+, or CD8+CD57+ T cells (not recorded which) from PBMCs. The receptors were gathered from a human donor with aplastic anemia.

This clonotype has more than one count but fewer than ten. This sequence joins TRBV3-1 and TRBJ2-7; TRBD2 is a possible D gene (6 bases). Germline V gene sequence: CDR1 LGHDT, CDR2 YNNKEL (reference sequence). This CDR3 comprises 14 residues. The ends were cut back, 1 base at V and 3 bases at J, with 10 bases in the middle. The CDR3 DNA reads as TGTGCCAGCAGCCAAGGCGGGGCGATCTACGAGCAGTACTTC. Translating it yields CASSQGGAIYEQYF.

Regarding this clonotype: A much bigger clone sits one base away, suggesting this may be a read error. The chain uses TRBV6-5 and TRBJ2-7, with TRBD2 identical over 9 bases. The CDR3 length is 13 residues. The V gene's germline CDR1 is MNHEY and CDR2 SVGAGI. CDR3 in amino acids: CARSYSSGNEQYF. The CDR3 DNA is TGTGCCCGCAGTTACTCTAGCGGGAACGAGCAGTACTTC.